This T cell receptor beta chain is from a study of beta chain features in type 1 diabetes. Study-wide results and caveats: Comparison showed that naive, central memory and Treg TCRB repertoires appeared more similar among patients than among healthy donors. Reads derived from cDNA could over-represent cells showing high TCR expression.

Reverse transcription of all isolated RNA meant that expressed TCRB transcripts were sequenced. Data came from immunoSEQ multiplex PCR; TCRdb stores just in-frame clones and leaves some out. The sample yields 200,000 to 250,000 clones, 9.6% seen once. CD45RO/CCR7/CD25/CD127/CD95/CD27 separated CD4+ naive, central memory, regulatory and stem cell-like memory cells by sorting. Purities over 95% were achieved in all sorted populations. Notes on this clone: The antigen is undetermined.

This CDR3 has 16 residues. CDR1 is SGHAT, CDR2 FQNNGV, per germline. The V end lost 2 bases, the J end lost 7 bases, and 18 bases lay between the germline ends. Sequenced sample: naive CD4+ T cells from blood. V usage is TRBV11-2 and J usage is TRBJ1-3, with D possibly matching TRBD1 (6 bases). This receptor was taken from a young woman in good health. The DNA of the CDR3 is TGTGCCAGCAGCTTAACTCCCATGGGCAGGGGTAACACCATATATTTT. Translation gives CASSLTPMGRGNTIYF.